The rows below give T cell receptor beta chains drawn from one sample of a study of blood T cell repertoires in COVID-19. Data came from immunoSEQ multiplex PCR; TCRdb stores just in-frame clones and leaves some out. The sample has about 160,000 clones, roughly 80% seen once. Material: peripheral blood. The receptor source for this set is a woman aged 40-49 years with COVID-19, enrolled during active disease. CDR3s include the opening cysteine and the closing phenylalanine or tryptophan. The D gene is left open where the match is weak. A row's size may be missing; if present it is once, few, many or a size class.

D: TRBD1
length: 18
J: TRBJ2-7
size: NA
V: TRBV6-1
CDR3: CASSEMGTGVSRAHEQYF
DNA: TGTGCCAGCAGTGAAATGGGGACAGGGGTTTCCCGGGCTCACGAGCAGTACTTC

D: NA
length: 13
J: TRBJ1-2
size: NA
V: TRBV5-1
CDR3: CASSLVQNYGYTF
DNA: TGCGCCAGCAGCTTGGTCCAAAACTATGGCTACACCTTC

D: NA
length: 12
J: TRBJ1-1
size: NA
V: TRBV10-3
CDR3: CAISDRNTEAFF
DNA: TGTGCCATCAGTGATCGGAACACTGAAGCTTTCTTT

D: NA
length: 17
J: TRBJ2-7
size: NA
V: TRBV29-1
CDR3: CSVVDDRRKRSSYEQYF
DNA: TGCAGCGTTGTAGATGACAGGAGGAAGAGGAGCTCCTACGAGCAGTACTTC

D: NA
length: 11
J: TRBJ1-3
size: NA
V: TRBV19
CDR3: CASLRGNTIYF
DNA: TGTGCCAGTCTTCGGGGAAACACCATATATTTT

D: NA
length: 14
J: TRBJ2-2
size: NA
V: TRBV7-8
CDR3: CASSLLGVTGELFF
DNA: TGTGCCAGCAGCTTACTAGGGGTTACCGGGGAGCTGTTTTTT

D: NA
length: 15
J: TRBJ1-1
size: NA
V: TRBV19
CDR3: CASSPFGAPAAEAFF
DNA: TGTGCCAGTAGCCCATTTGGGGCCCCGGCGGCTGAAGCTTTCTTT

D: TRBD1
length: 14
J: TRBJ1-6
size: NA
V: TRBV5-4
CDR3: CASSFRDRYSPLHF
DNA: TGTGCCAGCAGCTTTCGGGACAGGTATTCACCCCTCCACTTT

D: NA
length: 13
J: TRBJ2-7
size: few
V: TRBV3-1/TRBV3-2
CDR3: CASSQYQGSEQYF
DNA: TGTGCCAGCAGCCAATATCAGGGGTCCGAGCAGTACTTC

D: NA
length: 15
J: TRBJ2-5
size: NA
V: TRBV5-1
CDR3: CASSLEQNIQETQYF
DNA: TGCGCCAGCAGCTTGGAACAGAACATCCAAGAGACCCAGTACTTC

D: NA
length: 12
J: TRBJ2-3
size: NA
V: TRBV29-1
CDR3: CSVETDSDTQYF
DNA: TGCAGCGTCGAGACGGACTCAGATACGCAGTATTTT

D: TRBD1
length: 14
J: TRBJ2-2
size: NA
V: TRBV24-1
CDR3: CATSDYRQGGELFF
DNA: TGTGCCACCAGTGATTACAGACAGGGCGGGGAGCTGTTTTTT